These T cell receptor beta chains were read from a single sample in a study of blood T cell repertoires in COVID-19. Using immunoSEQ multiplex PCR, the repertoire was profiled, and TCRdb retains in-frame clones only, with some absent. The sample lists under 250,000 clones; 84% were seen once. The sample taken for sequencing was peripheral blood. Every receptor here comes from a woman aged 60-70 years with acute or convalescent COVID-19. The CDR3 runs from the conserved cysteine through the conserved F or W. The order of the fields is CDR3 protein, CDR3 DNA, clone size, J gene, D gene, V gene. D genes are given only for firm matches. For some rows the clone size is stated as once, few or many, or as a class when expanded; others skip it.

CDR3 protein: CASRRTSGADEQFF
CDR3 DNA: TGCGCCAGCAGGCGGACTAGCGGGGCGGATGAGCAGTTCTTC
clone size: .
J gene: TRBJ2-1
D gene: TRBD2
V gene: TRBV5-1

CDR3 protein: CASSTGRYEQYF
CDR3 DNA: TGTGCCAGCAGCACAGGGCGGTACGAGCAGTACTTC
clone size: .
J gene: TRBJ2-7
D gene: .
V gene: TRBV28

CDR3 protein: CASSFRGGSTDTQYF
CDR3 DNA: TGTGCCAGCAGCTTTCGGGGGGGAAGCACAGATACGCAGTATTTT
clone size: .
J gene: TRBJ2-3
D gene: TRBD2
V gene: TRBV7-3

CDR3 protein: CASSIRSGMGTEAFF
CDR3 DNA: TGTGCCAGTAGTATCAGGTCCGGTATGGGCACTGAAGCTTTCTTT
clone size: few
J gene: TRBJ1-1
D gene: .
V gene: TRBV19

CDR3 protein: CASSEGWTGYEAFF
CDR3 DNA: TGTGCCAGCAGTGAGGGGTGGACAGGGTATGAAGCTTTCTTT
clone size: .
J gene: TRBJ1-1
D gene: TRBD1
V gene: TRBV2

CDR3 protein: CAWSGAAGITIYF
CDR3 DNA: TGTGCCTGGAGTGGGGCGGCCGGGATCACCATATATTTT
clone size: .
J gene: TRBJ1-3
D gene: .
V gene: TRBV30

CDR3 protein: CASSLVEGTGVRAFF
CDR3 DNA: TGTGCCAGCAGCTTGGTCGAGGGGACAGGGGTTCGAGCTTTCTTT
clone size: once
J gene: TRBJ1-1
D gene: TRBD1
V gene: TRBV5-5

CDR3 protein: CASSQNLGGLNDEQYF
CDR3 DNA: TGTGCCAGCAGCCAAAACCTCGGGGGGTTGAATGACGAGCAGTACTTC
clone size: once
J gene: TRBJ2-7
D gene: TRBD2
V gene: TRBV13

CDR3 protein: CALRGQGGYEQYF
CDR3 DNA: TGTGCCCTTCGCGGTCAGGGCGGCTACGAGCAGTACTTC
clone size: .
J gene: TRBJ2-7
D gene: .
V gene: TRBV30

CDR3 protein: CASSTERGTEAFF
CDR3 DNA: TGTGCCAGCAGTACAGAGCGGGGCACTGAAGCTTTCTTT
clone size: .
J gene: TRBJ1-1
D gene: .
V gene: TRBV2

CDR3 protein: CASSQPGGTGELFF
CDR3 DNA: TGTGCCAGCAGCCAGCCAGGGGGCACCGGGGAGCTGTTTTTT
clone size: .
J gene: TRBJ2-2
D gene: TRBD1
V gene: TRBV3-1/TRBV3-2